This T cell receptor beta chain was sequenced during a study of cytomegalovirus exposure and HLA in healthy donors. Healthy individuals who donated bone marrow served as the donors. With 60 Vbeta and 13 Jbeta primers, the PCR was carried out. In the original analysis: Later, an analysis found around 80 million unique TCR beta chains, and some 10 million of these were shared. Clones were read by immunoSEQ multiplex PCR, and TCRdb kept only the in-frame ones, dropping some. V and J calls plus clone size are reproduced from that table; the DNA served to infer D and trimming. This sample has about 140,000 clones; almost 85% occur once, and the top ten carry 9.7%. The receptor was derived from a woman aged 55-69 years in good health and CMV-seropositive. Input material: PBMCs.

CDR3 sequence: CASSTLAGAYEQYF. CDR3 sequence (DNA): TGTGCCAGCAGTACCTTAGCGGGAGCCTACGAGCAGTACTTC. The gene calls are TRBV28 and TRBJ2-5; 9 bases map to TRBD2. The end of the DNA aligns better with TRBJ2-7, so the J call may be wrong. CDR3 length: 14 residues. Germline V CDR1 and CDR2: MDHEN, SYDVKM.